This entry features one T cell receptor (beta chain) sequence. The data derive from a study of T cell responses to AZD1222 COVID-19 vaccine. Sequencing was performed with immunoSEQ multiplex PCR; in TCRdb, only in-frame clones are kept and a portion is missing. Of some 180,000 clones listed, about 86% were seen once; the top ten hold 0.49%. This CDR3 is 15 amino acids long. CDR1 is MNHEY, CDR2 SVGAGI, per germline. V lost 6 bases, J lost 0 bases, and 15 bases lay in between. The sequence derives from an adult in good health. Sequencing was performed on peripheral blood, taken on day 0 of AZD1222 vaccination. The genes are TRBV6-5 and TRBJ2-7, with no clear D. DNA of the CDR3: TGTGCCAGCAGCCCGGGCCTTCGAATCTCCTACGAGCAGTACTTC. It codes for CASSPGLRISYEQYF.